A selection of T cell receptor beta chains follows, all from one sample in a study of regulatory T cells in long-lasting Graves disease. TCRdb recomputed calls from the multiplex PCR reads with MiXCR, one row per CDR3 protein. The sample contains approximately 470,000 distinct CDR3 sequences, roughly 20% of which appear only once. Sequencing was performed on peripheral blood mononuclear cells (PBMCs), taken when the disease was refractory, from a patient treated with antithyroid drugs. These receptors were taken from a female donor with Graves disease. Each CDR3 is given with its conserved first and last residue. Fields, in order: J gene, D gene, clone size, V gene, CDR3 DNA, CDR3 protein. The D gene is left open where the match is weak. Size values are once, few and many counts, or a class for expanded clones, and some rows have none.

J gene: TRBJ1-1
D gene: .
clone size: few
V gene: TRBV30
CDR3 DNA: TGTGCCTGGAGTGTACTTGACACTGAAGCTTTCTTT
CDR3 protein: CAWSVLDTEAFF

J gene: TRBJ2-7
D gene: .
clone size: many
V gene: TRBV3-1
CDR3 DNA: TGTGCCAGCAGCCAAGTAATCGGGAGCTACGAGCAGTACTTC
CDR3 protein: CASSQVIGSYEQYF

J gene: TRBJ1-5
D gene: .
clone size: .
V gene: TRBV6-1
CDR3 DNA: TGTGCCAGCAGACGAAGGGGTTTGGGGCAGCCCCAGCATTTT
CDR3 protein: CASRRRGLGQPQHF

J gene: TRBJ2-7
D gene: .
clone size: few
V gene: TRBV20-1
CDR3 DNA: TGCAGTGCCTATGCAATACGAACGAGCCACGAGCAGTACTTC
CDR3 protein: CSAYAIRTSHEQYF

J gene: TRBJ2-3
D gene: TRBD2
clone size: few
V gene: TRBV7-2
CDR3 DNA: TGTGCCAGCAGCTTAGTGAGTTTGGCGGGAGGTACAGATACGCAGTATTTT
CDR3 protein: CASSLVSLAGGTDTQYF

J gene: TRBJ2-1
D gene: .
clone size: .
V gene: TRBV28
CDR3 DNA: TGTGCCAGCATGTCGGGGGCGGGAGCGGGCAATGAGCAGTTCTTC
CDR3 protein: CASMSGAGAGNEQFF

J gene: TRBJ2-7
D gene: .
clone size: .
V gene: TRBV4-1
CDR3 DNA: TGCGCCAGCAGCCACGGGGCCATGACCTACGAGCAGTACTTC
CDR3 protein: CASSHGAMTYEQYF

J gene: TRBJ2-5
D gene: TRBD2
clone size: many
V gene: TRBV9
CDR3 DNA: TGTGCCAGCAGCGTGGCTAGCGGGAGGGATGAGACCCAGTACTTC
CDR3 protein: CASSVASGRDETQYF

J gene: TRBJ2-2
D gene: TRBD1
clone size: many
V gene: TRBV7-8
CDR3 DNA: TGTGCCAGCAGCCAGGGGGTGGGACAAGTCGGTGGGGAGCTGTTTTTT
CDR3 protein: CASSQGVGQVGGELFF

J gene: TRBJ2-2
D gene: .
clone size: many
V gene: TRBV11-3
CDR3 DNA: TGTGCCAGCAGTTCTTACGAAGGGACCGGGGAGCTGTTTTTT
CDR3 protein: CASSSYEGTGELFF

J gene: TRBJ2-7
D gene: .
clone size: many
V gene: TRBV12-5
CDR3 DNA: TGTGCTAGTGGTTTGGTAGAGCGGCGAGTCTACGAGCAGTACTTC
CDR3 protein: CASGLVERRVYEQYF

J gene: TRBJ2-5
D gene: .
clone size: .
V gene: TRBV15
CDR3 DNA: TGTGCCACCAGCAGAGAGCACCCCGGGGAGACCCAGTACTTC
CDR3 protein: CATSREHPGETQYF

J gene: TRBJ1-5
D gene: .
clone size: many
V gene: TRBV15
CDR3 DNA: TGTGCCGCCAGCAGAGATCCGGAGGGGGATCAGCCCCAGCATTTT
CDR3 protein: CAASRDPEGDQPQHF

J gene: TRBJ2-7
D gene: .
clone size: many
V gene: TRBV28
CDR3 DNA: TGTGCCAGCAGCATCCTAGGCTACGAGCAGTACTTC
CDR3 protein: CASSILGYEQYF

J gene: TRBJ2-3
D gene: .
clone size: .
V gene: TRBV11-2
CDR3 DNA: TGTGCCAGCAGCCCCATCCCCGGGAGCACAGATACGCAGTATTTT
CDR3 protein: CASSPIPGSTDTQYF

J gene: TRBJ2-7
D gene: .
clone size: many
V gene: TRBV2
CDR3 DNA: TGTGCCAGCAGCGTCATGACCTCAGGCTCCTACGAGCAGTACTTC
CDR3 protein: CASSVMTSGSYEQYF

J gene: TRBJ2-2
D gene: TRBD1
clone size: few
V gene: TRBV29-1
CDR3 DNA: TGCAGCGTTTCAGACTTAACAGGGGACGGGGAGCTGTTTTTT
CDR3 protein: CSVSDLTGDGELFF

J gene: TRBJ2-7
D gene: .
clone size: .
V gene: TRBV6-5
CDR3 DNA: TGTGCCAGCAGTTACTTACAGCCGAATTCCTACGAGCAGTACTTC
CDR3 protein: CASSYLQPNSYEQYF

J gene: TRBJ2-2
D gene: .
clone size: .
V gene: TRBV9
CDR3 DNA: TGTGCCAGCAGCGTCACGAACACCGGGGAGCTGTTTTTT
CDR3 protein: CASSVTNTGELFF

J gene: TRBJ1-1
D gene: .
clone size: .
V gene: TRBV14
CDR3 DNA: TGTGCCAGCGGCCAAGGCCAGGGCTCGAACACTGAAGCTTTCTTT
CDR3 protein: CASGQGQGSNTEAFF

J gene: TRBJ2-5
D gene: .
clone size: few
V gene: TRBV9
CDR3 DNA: TGTGCCAGCAGCTTCGGGGGACAACCGAAATTTCCAGAGACCCAGTACTTC
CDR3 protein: CASSFGGQPKFPETQYF

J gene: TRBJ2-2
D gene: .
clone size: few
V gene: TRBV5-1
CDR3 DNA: TGCGCCAGCAGCTTGGACAACACCGGGGAGCTGTTTTTT
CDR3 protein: CASSLDNTGELFF

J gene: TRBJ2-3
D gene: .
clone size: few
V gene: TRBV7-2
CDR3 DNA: TGTGCCAGCAGCTTAGGGGGGATTTTCACAGATACGCAGTATTTT
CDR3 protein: CASSLGGIFTDTQYF

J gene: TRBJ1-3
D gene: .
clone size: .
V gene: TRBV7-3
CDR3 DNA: TGTGCCAGCAGCCCAAGCGCAGCCTCTGGAAACACCATATATTTT
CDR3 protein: CASSPSAASGNTIYF

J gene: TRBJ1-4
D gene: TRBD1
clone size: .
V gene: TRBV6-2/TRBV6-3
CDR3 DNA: TGTGCCAGCAGTTATCGGACAGGGGGGGACGAAAAACTGTTTTTT
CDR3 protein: CASSYRTGGDEKLFF

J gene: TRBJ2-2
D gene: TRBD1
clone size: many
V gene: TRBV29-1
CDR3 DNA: TGCAGCGTTCTAGGACAGGGGGTCACCGGGGAGCTGTTTTTT
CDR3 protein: CSVLGQGVTGELFF

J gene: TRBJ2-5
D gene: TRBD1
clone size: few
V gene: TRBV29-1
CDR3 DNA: TGCAGCGAAAAGACAGGGTTTGAGACCCAGTACTTC
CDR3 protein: CSEKTGFETQYF

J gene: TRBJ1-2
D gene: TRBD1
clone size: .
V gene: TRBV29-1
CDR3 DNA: TGCAGCGTTGAAGTGAGGGACAGAGGCTATGGCTACACCTTC
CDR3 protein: CSVEVRDRGYGYTF

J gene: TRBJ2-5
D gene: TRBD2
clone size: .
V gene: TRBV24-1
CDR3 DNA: TGTGCCACCAGTGATCCGACTAGCGGGATCTCAGAGACCCAGTACTTC
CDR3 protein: CATSDPTSGISETQYF

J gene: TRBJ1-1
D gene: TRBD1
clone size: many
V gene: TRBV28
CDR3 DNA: TGTGCCAGCAGCCTAAGGACAGGGGAGACTAAAGCTTTCTTT
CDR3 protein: CASSLRTGETKAFF

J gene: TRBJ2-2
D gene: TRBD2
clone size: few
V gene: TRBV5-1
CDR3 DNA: TGCGCCAGCAAACCGGGACTAGCGGCAACCGGGGAGCTGTTTTTT
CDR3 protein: CASKPGLAATGELFF

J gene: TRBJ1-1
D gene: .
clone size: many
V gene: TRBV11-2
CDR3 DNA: TGTGCCAGCAGCCCCCCCCTGAACACTGAAGCTTTCTTT
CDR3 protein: CASSPPLNTEAFF

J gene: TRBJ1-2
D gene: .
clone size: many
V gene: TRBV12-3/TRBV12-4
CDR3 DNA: TGTGCCAGCAGTTCGACGTACATGCGGCAGAACTATGGCTACACCTTC
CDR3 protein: CASSSTYMRQNYGYTF

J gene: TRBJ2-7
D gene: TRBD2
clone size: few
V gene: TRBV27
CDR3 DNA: TGTGCCAGCAGTTTCCGACTAGCGGGAGTGGAGTACGAGCAGTACTTC
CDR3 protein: CASSFRLAGVEYEQYF

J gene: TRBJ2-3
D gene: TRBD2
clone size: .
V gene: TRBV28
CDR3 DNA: TGTGCCAGCAGTTCCCCGACTAGCGAGCGCACAGATACGCAGTATTTT
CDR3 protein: CASSSPTSERTDTQYF

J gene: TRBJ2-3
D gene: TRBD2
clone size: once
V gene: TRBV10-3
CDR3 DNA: TGTGCCATTAGGACTAGCGGGAGTCCAGATACGCAGTATTTT
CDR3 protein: CAIRTSGSPDTQYF

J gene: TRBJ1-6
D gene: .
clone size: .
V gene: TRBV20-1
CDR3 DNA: TGCAGTGCCAGACGAGGAGTTGACCTCCACTTT
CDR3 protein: CSARRGVDLHF

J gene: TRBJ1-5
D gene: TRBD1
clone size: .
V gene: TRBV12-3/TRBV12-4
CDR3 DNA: TGTGCCAGCAGTTTAGCCCGTGGGACAGGCAATCAGCCCCAGCATTTT
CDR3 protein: CASSLARGTGNQPQHF

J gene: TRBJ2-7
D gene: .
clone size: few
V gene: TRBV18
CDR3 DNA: TGTGCCAGCTCACCAGGCAGGGTGGACGAGCAGTACTTC
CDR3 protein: CASSPGRVDEQYF

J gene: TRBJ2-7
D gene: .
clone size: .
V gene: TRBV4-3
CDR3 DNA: TGCGCCAGCAGCCAAGAAACGGACGTCTACGAGCAGTACTTC
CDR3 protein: CASSQETDVYEQYF

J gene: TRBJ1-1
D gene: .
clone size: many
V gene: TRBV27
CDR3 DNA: TGTGCCAGCAGTTTCGGGACACCGGGAACTGAAGCTTTCTTT
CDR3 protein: CASSFGTPGTEAFF

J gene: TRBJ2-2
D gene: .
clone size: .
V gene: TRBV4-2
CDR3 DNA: TGTGCCAGCAGCCAAGCACTTTTCGCCGGGGAGCTGTTTTTT
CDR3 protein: CASSQALFAGELFF

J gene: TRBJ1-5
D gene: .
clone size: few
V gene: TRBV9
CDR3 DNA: TGTGCCAGCAGCCGGGGGTTAGTTCAGCCCCAGCATTTT
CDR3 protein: CASSRGLVQPQHF

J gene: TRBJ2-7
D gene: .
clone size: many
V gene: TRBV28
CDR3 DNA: TGTGCCAGCAGTTGGGACGGGGGTTACGAGCAGTACTTC
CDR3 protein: CASSWDGGYEQYF

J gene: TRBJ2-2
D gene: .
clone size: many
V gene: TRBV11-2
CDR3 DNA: TGTGCCAGCAGCGATACATCCACCGGGGAGCTGTTTTTT
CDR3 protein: CASSDTSTGELFF

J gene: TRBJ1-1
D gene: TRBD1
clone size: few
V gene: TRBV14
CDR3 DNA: TGTGCCAGCAGCCGGAGGACAGGGGGATTAGAAGTAGAAGCTTTCTTT
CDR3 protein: CASSRRTGGLEVEAFF

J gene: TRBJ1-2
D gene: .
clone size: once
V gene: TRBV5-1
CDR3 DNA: TGCGCCAGCATCCGTGGACAGTCGGAAGGCTACACCTTC
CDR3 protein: CASIRGQSEGYTF

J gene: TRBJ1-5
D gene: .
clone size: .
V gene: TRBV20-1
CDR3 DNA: TGCAGTGCTAGAGATATGCGGTCCCCGGGCAGTCAGCCCCAGCATTTT
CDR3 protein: CSARDMRSPGSQPQHF

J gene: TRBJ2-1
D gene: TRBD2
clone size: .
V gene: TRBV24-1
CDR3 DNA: TGTGCCACCAGTGATGTGGGCGGGAGGCTTGGTGAGCAGTTCTTC
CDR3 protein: CATSDVGGRLGEQFF

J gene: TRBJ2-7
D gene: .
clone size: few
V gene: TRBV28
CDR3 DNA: TGTGCCAGCAGCCCTCACAGGGTCTCCGAGCAGTACTTC
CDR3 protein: CASSPHRVSEQYF

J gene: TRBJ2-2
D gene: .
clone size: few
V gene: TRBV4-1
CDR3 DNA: TGCGCCAGCAGCCAAGATCAGTTCGGACCTTTATCCGGGGAGCTGTTTTTT
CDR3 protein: CASSQDQFGPLSGELFF

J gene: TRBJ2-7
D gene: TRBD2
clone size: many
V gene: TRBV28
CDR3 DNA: TGTGCCAGCAGTTTATTGGTGACTAGCGGGAGATTGTACTTC
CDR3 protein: CASSLLVTSGRLYF

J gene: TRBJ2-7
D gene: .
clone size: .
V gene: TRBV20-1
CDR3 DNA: TGCAGTGCTACCGGGGAGAGCGGGTCCTACGAGCAGTACTTC
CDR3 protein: CSATGESGSYEQYF

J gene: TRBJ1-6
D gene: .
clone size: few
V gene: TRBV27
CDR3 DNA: TGTGCCAGCAGTTTATTTTTCGGGGGTAAAAATTCACCCCTCCACTTT
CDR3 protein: CASSLFFGGKNSPLHF

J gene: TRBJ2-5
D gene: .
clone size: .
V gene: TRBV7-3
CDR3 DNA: TGTGCCAGCAGCTTATGGCCATTACAAGAGACCCAGTACTTC
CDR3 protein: CASSLWPLQETQYF